This TCR beta chain is drawn from a study of blood T cell repertoires in COVID-19 (dated by TCRdb to 2020 to 2021). For the wider study: Collaborator samples came from the United States, Italy and Spain and covered acute and convalescent phases of COVID-19. Subjects who had been exposed to COVID-19, were actively infected with it, or had recovered from it provided the deeply sampled blood TCRbeta repertoires that made up the dataset. The sample metadata nearly always contained a de-identified subject ID, COVID-19 status, age in years and sex. The repertoires were made available in a free public database intended to serve as a resource for research on the immune response to SARS-CoV-2. The material from the prospective study consisted of cDNA or gDNA derived from T cells, B-cell-depleted T cells, or PBMCs. Where available, HLA class I and class II types were taken from metadata supplied by the sample provider and were not determined by assay-based typing. The samples were drawn from two sources: the first 160 participants of the ongoing ImmuneRACE study, and fewer than 1,500 subjects contributed by 6 global collaborators. The paper's findings and limits, for the study overall: The amount of clinical and demographic metadata varied by source and participant and was provided uncurated.

One collaborating source in Seattle enrolled patients during active infection and followed them longitudinally through the course of disease. Collaborating institutions collected whole blood in K2EDTA tubes following their own protocols. For TCRbeta analysis, collaborators shipped samples as frozen whole blood, isolated PBMCs, or DNA extracted from either of those sample types. The immunoSEQ Assay, a bias-controlled multiplex PCR, was used to amplify TCRbeta CDR3 regions from genomic DNA. Concerning the study's data processing: The number of nucleated cells in each sample was estimated from the amplification of reference gene primers within the assay. Sequence reads were collapsed and filtered to measure the absolute abundance of every unique TCRbeta CDR3 rearrangement. For each sample, productive Simpson clonality was calculated by taking the square root of Simpson's diversity index across productive rearrangements. This immuneACCESS table, as held by TCRdb, lists in-frame sequences with V and J called but not all clones. Of the missing ones, under half trace to an unresolved V gene in checked studies; the others have no known cause. The V and J calls and clone size are taken from that table; D and trimming were inferred from the DNA. Within this sample are approximately 300,000 clones, with 80% to 85% of them counted one time only. 15% to 19% of the sample comes from the top ten.

This clone has more than one count but fewer than ten. No cognate antigen has been identified for it. One base away there is no much larger clone; base qualities are not given. The V end loses 4 bases and the J end loses 2 bases, and a stretch of 19 bases separates them. The CDR3 runs 16 residues from the cysteine to the phenylalanine. CDR3 DNA only is kept here, 48 bases in frame from base 1. In the germline V gene, CDR1 corresponds to SGDLS and CDR2 to YYNGEE. This chain joins TRBV9 to TRBJ2-7; TRBD1 might be the D gene, on 6 matching bases. This TCR was recovered from a person aged 70 to 85 with COVID-19, enrolled during active disease. The sequencing input was peripheral blood. The CDR3 region: CASSPRSDRPTYEQYF. The DNA sequence follows: TGTGCCAGCAGCCCCCGGTCCGACAGGCCAACCTACGAGCAGTACTTC.